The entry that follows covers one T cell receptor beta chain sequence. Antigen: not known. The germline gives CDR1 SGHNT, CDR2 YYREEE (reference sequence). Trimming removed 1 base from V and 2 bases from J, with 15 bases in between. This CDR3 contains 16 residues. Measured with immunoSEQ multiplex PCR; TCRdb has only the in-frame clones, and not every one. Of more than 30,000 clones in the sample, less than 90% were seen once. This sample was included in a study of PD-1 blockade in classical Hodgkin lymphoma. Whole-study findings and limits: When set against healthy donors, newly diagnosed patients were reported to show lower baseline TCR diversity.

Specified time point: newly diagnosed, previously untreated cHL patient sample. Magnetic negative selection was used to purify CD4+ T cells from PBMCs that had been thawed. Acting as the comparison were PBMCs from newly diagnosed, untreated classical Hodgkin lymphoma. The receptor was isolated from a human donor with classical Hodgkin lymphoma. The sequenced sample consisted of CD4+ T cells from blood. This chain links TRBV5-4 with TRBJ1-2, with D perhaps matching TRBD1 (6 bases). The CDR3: CASSLWGASGNYGYTF. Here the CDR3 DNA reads TGTGCCAGCAGCTTGTGGGGGGCTTCGGGGAACTATGGCTACACCTTC.